The entry below describes one T cell receptor (beta chain). There are 16 residues in the CDR3. CDR1 and CDR2 from the germline V gene are MNHNS and SASEGT. V dropped 3 bases and J dropped 4 bases, with 15 bases sitting between them. The data were obtained in a study of OX40 agonist ivuxolimab in advanced cancers. Looking at the study overall: Ivuxolimab was administered intravenously to patients at 0.01 to 10 mg/kg every 2 weeks.

The method was immunoSEQ multiplex PCR; TCRdb's version includes in-frame clones alone and lacks a portion of them. The sample lists over 90,000 clones; approximately 93% were seen once. Patients were ruled out by autoimmune disease history or systemic immunosuppression. The chain uses TRBV6-1 and TRBJ2-2; a possible D gene is TRBD2 (6 bases). The receptor's source is an adult with an advanced solid tumor such as melanoma, head and neck, liver or kidney cancer. The material sequenced was CD4+ or CD8+ T cells sorted from blood, taken in a trial of the OX40 agonist ivuxolimab. CDR3 DNA: TGTGCCAGCAGTGATTTCGTGGCGGGGAGCACCGGGGAGCTGTTTTTT. Translation: CASSDFVAGSTGELFF.